This entry describes one TCR beta chain. The protocol was immunoSEQ multiplex PCR, while the TCRdb copy is restricted to in-frame clones and leaves out a portion. The table shows approximately 140,000 clones, with more than 80% occurring only once. J was trimmed by 5 bases and V by 0 bases; bases with no gene match: 8. The CDR3 contains 15 residues. Germline V gene lookup returns CDR1 SQVTM and CDR2 ANQGSEA. The sample is drawn from a study of blood T cell repertoires in COVID-19. Overall study: Acute and convalescent COVID-19 samples came from the United States, Italy and Spain. From T cells, B-cell-depleted T cells, or PBMCs came the material, which was cDNA or gDNA.

The rearrangement uses TRBV29-1 and TRBJ2-3; 7 nucleotides agree with TRBD2. This clonotype originated in a human donor in a cohort sampled during active COVID-19. The specimen was peripheral blood. CDR3 in DNA: TGCAGCGTTGAAGAAAGCGGGGCCATTAGAGATACGCAGTATTTT. Encoded protein: CSVEESGAIRDTQYF.